This is a list of T cell receptor beta chains from one sample in a study of CD8 T cells in ankylosing spondylitis. TCRdb re-derived calls from the 5' RACE reads in MiXCR, one entry per CDR3 protein. The sample records about 510,000 distinct CDR3 sequences, roughly 5.3% being singletons. Sequenced sample: blood, either unsorted or a sorted T cell fraction (not recorded which). The receptors originated from a male donor with ankylosing spondylitis. The CDR3 runs from the conserved cysteine through the conserved F or W. A row's size may be missing; if present it is once, few, many or a size class.

clone_size: many; j_call: TRBJ2-1; v_call: TRBV20-1; cdr3_aa: CSVRGGNSYNEQFF
clone_size: many; j_call: TRBJ1-6; v_call: TRBV7-2; cdr3_aa: CASSSYRGSPLHF
clone_size: many; j_call: TRBJ1-4; v_call: TRBV7-2; cdr3_aa: CASSPGQENEKLFF
clone_size: few; j_call: TRBJ2-5; v_call: TRBV12-3/TRBV12-4; cdr3_aa: CASRRRDLKETQYF
clone_size: many; j_call: TRBJ1-5; v_call: TRBV15; cdr3_aa: CATSRDRRGQPQHF
clone_size: few; j_call: TRBJ2-7; v_call: TRBV29-1; cdr3_aa: CSVGRDVASEQYF
clone_size: many; j_call: TRBJ1-3; v_call: TRBV27; cdr3_aa: CASSFQWGSGNTIYF
clone_size: many; j_call: TRBJ2-1; v_call: TRBV5-1; cdr3_aa: CASSQDNYNEQFF
clone_size: many; j_call: TRBJ2-1; v_call: TRBV4-2; cdr3_aa: CASSQAGTSGLYEQFF
clone_size: many; j_call: TRBJ2-7; v_call: TRBV5-1; cdr3_aa: CASSLDRVYSYEQYF
clone_size: many; j_call: TRBJ2-4; v_call: TRBV9; cdr3_aa: CASSVGLAGENIQYF
clone_size: many; j_call: TRBJ2-3; v_call: TRBV15; cdr3_aa: CATSRDLLDRDQASTDTQYF
clone_size: many; j_call: TRBJ1-2; v_call: TRBV28; cdr3_aa: CASSDPNYGYTF
clone_size: many; j_call: TRBJ2-1; v_call: TRBV7-2; cdr3_aa: CASSFRGTSAYNEQFF
clone_size: many; j_call: TRBJ2-2; v_call: TRBV4-3; cdr3_aa: CASSQALTGSTGELFF
clone_size: many; j_call: TRBJ2-2; v_call: TRBV15; cdr3_aa: CATSRPPGQGAIGELFF
clone_size: -; j_call: TRBJ2-1; v_call: TRBV12-3/TRBV12-4; cdr3_aa: CASSLAPLNLYNEQFF